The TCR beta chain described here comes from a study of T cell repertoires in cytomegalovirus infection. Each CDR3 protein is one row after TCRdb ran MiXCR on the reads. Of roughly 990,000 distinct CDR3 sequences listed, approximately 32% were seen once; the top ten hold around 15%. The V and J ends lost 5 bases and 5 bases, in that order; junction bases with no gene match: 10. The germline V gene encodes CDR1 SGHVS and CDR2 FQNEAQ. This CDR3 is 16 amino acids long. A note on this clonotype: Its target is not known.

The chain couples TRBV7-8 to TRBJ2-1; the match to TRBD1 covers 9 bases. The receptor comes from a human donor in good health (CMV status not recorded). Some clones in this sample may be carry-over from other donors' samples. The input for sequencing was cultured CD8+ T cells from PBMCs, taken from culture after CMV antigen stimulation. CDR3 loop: CASSLGGTGIDNEQFF. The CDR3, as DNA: TGTGCCAGCAGCCTAGGGGGGACAGGGATAGACAATGAGCAGTTCTTC. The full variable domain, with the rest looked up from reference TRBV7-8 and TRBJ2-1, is GAGVSQSPRYKVAKRGQDVALRCDPISGHVSLFWYQQALGQGPEFLTYFQNEAQLDKSGLPSDRFFAERPEGSVSTLKIQRTQQEDSAVYLCASSLGGTGIDNEQFFGPGTRLTVL.